These 13 T cell receptor beta chains were sequenced from one sample in a study of blood T cells in healthy people across ages. It was with a sample-barcoded 5' primer and a J-beta primer mix that a second PCR of roughly 7 to 12 cycles was run. In TCRdb, the 5' RACE reads were re-called with MiXCR into one record per CDR3 protein. This table holds 660,000 or so distinct CDR3 sequences, around three fifths found once. The material sequenced was blood. These receptors originate from a man between 60 and 75 years old in good health.

The chain carries TRBV6-2 or TRBV6-3 and TRBJ2-3; D is ambiguous. Trimming took 5 bases from V and 5 from J, leaving 8 bases between them. Germline CDR1 reads MNHEY; CDR2 reads SVGEGT. The CDR3 length is 12 residues. The chain's CDR3 is CASSTFLDTQYF. In nucleotides, the CDR3 is TGTGCCAGCAGTACATTCCTAGATACGCAGTATTTT.

The chain uses TRBV29-1 and TRBJ2-1, with 11 bases fitting TRBD2. Germline CDR1 SQVTM, CDR2 ANQGSEA. The ends lost 3 bases at V and 13 bases at J; junction bases unmatched: 5. The CDR3 covers 12 residues. CDR3 sequence (DNA): TGCAGCGTTGAGATAGCGGGGGGGCCTCAGTTCTTC. This codes for CSVEIAGGPQFF.

This clonotype has only a few counts. The genes are TRBV7-8 and TRBJ2-1; D is unresolved. This CDR3 has 15 residues. Germline V gene data show CDR1 as SGHVS and CDR2 as FQNEAQ. V shed 0 bases and J shed 1 base, with 7 bases lying between them. CDR3 sequence: CASSLASLSYNEQFF. The CDR3 DNA follows: TGTGCCAGCAGCTTAGCTAGTCTATCCTACAATGAGCAGTTCTTC.

This rearrangement joins TRBV5-5 to TRBJ1-6, with 11 bases matching TRBD1. V lost 5 bases to trimming and J lost 10 bases; unmatched junction nucleotides: 8. The CDR3 has 15 amino acids. The germline CDR1 and CDR2 sequences are SGHKS and YYEKEE (reference sequence). The CDR3 spells CASRRTGGEESPLHF. The CDR3 bases are TGTGCCAGCAGGCGGACAGGGGGCGAGGAATCACCCCTCCACTTT. Full variable domain (rest looked up from reference TRBV5-5 and TRBJ1-6): DAGVTQSPTHLIKTRGQQVTLRCSPISGHKSVSWYQQVLGQGPQFIFQYYEKEERGRGNFPDRFSARQFPNYSSELNVNALLLGDSALYLCASRRTGGEESPLHFGNGTRLTVT.

The rearrangement uses TRBV4-1 and TRBJ1-4; D ambiguous. V lost 1 base, J lost 7 bases, and 13 bases lay in between. This CDR3 is 15 amino acids long. Germline V gene lookup returns CDR1 MGHRA and CDR2 YSYEKL. CDR3 protein: CASSQVGLLSEKLFF. CDR3 sequence (DNA): TGCGCCAGCAGCCAAGTTGGCCTGTTATCTGAAAAACTGTTTTTT.

The chain joins TRBV9 to TRBJ2-1; 15 bases align to TRBD2. The CDR3 runs to 20 residues. The germline V gene has CDR1 SGDLS and CDR2 YYNGEE. Trimming took 3 bases from V and 6 from J; bases not matched to a gene: 16. The CDR3 DNA is TGTGCCAGCAGCGGGAACCCGGGACTAGCGGGGGGCCTACTACCCAATGAGCAGTTCTTC. Its protein is CASSGNPGLAGGLLPNEQFF.

The chain combines TRBV5-1 with TRBJ1-5, with a possible D match to TRBD1 (5 bases). V gave up 4 bases and J gave up 6 bases, with 17 bases separating them. The germline CDR1 and CDR2 sequences are SGHRS and YFSETQ. The CDR3 has 15 amino acids. CDR3 sequence: CASSPTAGRGQPQHF. The DNA for the CDR3 is TGCGCCAGCAGCCCGACCGCGGGGCGCGGTCAGCCCCAGCATTTT.

This clonotype was counted between two and nine times. The V and J genes are TRBV6-2 or TRBV6-3 and TRBJ1-2; 10 nucleotides agree with TRBD1. Germline V gene lookup returns CDR1 MNHEY and CDR2 SVGEGT. J lost 6 bases, V lost 0 bases, and 4 bases had no gene match. The CDR3 extends over 15 amino acids. The CDR3 nucleotides read TGTGCCAGCAGTTACTCCGCCGGGACAGGGGATGGCTACACCTTC. Protein product: CASSYSAGTGDGYTF.

The rearrangement joins TRBV11-2 to TRBJ2-5; a weak D match, TRBD2 (5 bases). V lost 6 bases and J lost 5, with 19 bases in between. The CDR3 loop spans 15 amino acids. CDR1 SGHAT and CDR2 FQNNGV come from the germline V gene. The CDR3 nucleotides read TGTGCCAGCAGGCCTCGGGGAGAACGCCACGAGACCCAGTACTTC. Residues: CASRPRGERHETQYF.

The genes are TRBV6-5 and TRBJ1-6, with D possibly matching TRBD1 (5 bases). The CDR3 extends over 16 amino acids. Germline assignment: CDR1 MNHEY and CDR2 SVGAGI. Trimming stripped 6 bases from V and 7 bases from J, with 19 bases between. CDR3 nucleotide sequence: TGTGCCAGCAGCCCCCCCCCGGGGCGGGGGAATTCACCCCTCCACTTT. This codes for CASSPPPGRGNSPLHF.

This sequence joins TRBV27 and TRBJ1-6, with D perhaps matching TRBD1 (5 bases). Trimming removed 2 bases from V and 10 bases from J, with 12 bases in between. This CDR3 has 14 amino acids. The V gene's germline CDR1 is MNHEY and CDR2 SMNVEV (reference sequence). Here the CDR3 DNA reads TGTGCCAGCAGTTTAGGGGGGAATTTGTCACCCCTCCACTTT. Translating it yields CASSLGGNLSPLHF.

The chain employs TRBV6-5 and TRBJ2-1; D possibly matches TRBD1 or TRBD2 (5 bases each). The CDR3 length is 15 residues. Trimming left V 6 bases short and J 0 bases short, with 12 bases between. Germline CDR1 is MNHEY and CDR2 is SVGAGI. The CDR3 loop is CASRGDGGSYNEQFF. Written as DNA, the CDR3 is TGTGCCAGCAGGGGGGACGGAGGCTCCTACAATGAGCAGTTCTTC.

The chain combines TRBV4-2 with TRBJ1-5, with 8 bases matching TRBD1. Per germline, CDR1 LGHNA and CDR2 YNFKEQ. V lost 1 base and J lost 9; bases outside the gene matches: 11. This CDR3 contains 16 residues. The CDR3, as DNA: TGTGCCAGCAGCCAAGGTGACAGGGGCCTCTATCGGCCCCAGCATTTT. Translating gives CASSQGDRGLYRPQHF.